What follows are 11 T cell receptor beta chains derived from one specimen sequenced in a study of early T cells in non-severe SARS-CoV-2 infection. Via MiXCR, TCRdb re-called the 5' RACE reads, giving one row per CDR3 protein. The sample has 40,000 to 50,000 distinct CDR3 sequences; 13% are singletons. The sample consisted of whole blood. The receptor set was obtained from an adult who was a healthcare worker with PCR-confirmed SARS-CoV-2 infection or an uninfected control (not recorded which).

This clonotype was seen many times. The rearrangement uses TRBV4-1 and TRBJ2-3; 7 nucleotides match TRBD2. The CDR3 is 16 amino acids. J lost 1 base, V lost 1 base, and 5 bases had no gene match. The germline V gene encodes CDR1 MGHRA and CDR2 YSYEKL. CDR3 amino acids: CASSQGIGGGTDTQYF. CDR3 DNA sequence: TGCGCCAGCAGCCAAGGAATTGGGGGGGGCACAGATACGCAGTATTTT.

This clonotype was picked up many times. V usage is TRBV3-1 and J usage is TRBJ2-1; TRBD2 agrees at 12 bases. This CDR3 spans 16 amino acids. Germline assignment: CDR1 LGHDT and CDR2 YNNKEL (reference sequence). With V trimmed by 3 bases and J by 9 bases, 9 bases remained unmatched. The DNA of the CDR3 is TGTGCCAGCAGCCACCTAGCGGGGGGGCGGCTTGGTGAGCAGTTCTTC. This gives the protein CASSHLAGGRLGEQFF.

This clonotype has ten or more counts. This chain connects TRBV30 to TRBJ2-3; D unclear. The CDR3 consists of 12 residues. Per the germline V gene, CDR1 is GTSNPN and CDR2 is SVGIG (reference sequence). The V end was cut by 3 bases, the J end by 2 bases, with 6 bases between. CDR3 amino acids: CAWRGHTDTQYF. In nucleotides, the CDR3 is TGTGCCTGGAGAGGGCACACAGATACGCAGTATTTT.

This clonotype was picked up a small number of times. The rearrangement uses TRBV28 and TRBJ2-2, with 12 positions matching TRBD2. J gave up 6 bases and V 4 bases, and 3 bases lay outside the gene matches. Germline V gene sequence: CDR1 MDHEN, CDR2 SYDVKM. The CDR3 loop spans 15 amino acids. The CDR3 coding sequence is TGTGCCAGCAGTTCTAGCGGGAGGGCCGCCGGGGAGCTGTTTTTT. It codes for CASSSSGRAAGELFF.

This clonotype was seen only a few times. V is TRBV5-1 and J is TRBJ1-5; no firm D call. Trimming pared 0 bases from V and 1 base from J, leaving 8 bases between. Germline V gene data show CDR1 as SGHRS and CDR2 as YFSETQ. The CDR3 has 15 residues. The CDR3 reads CASSLAGISNQPQHF. CDR3 sequence (DNA): TGCGCCAGCAGCTTGGCAGGAATAAGCAATCAGCCCCAGCATTTT.

This clonotype was counted many times. The V gene is TRBV5-6, the J gene TRBJ1-2; D possibly corresponds to TRBD1 (5 bases). Germline V gives CDR1 SGHDT, CDR2 YYEEEE. CDR3 length equals 17 residues. The V and J ends lost 4 bases and 1 base respectively, with 20 bases between them. The CDR3 loop reads CASSPKGVGGGNYGYTF. In nucleotides, the CDR3 is TGTGCCAGCAGCCCCAAAGGTGTCGGGGGTGGTAACTATGGCTACACCTTC.

This clonotype came up many times. J is TRBJ1-1 and V is TRBV7-3, with D possibly TRBD1 on 5 matching bases. This CDR3 has 14 amino acids. Germline assignment: CDR1 SGHTA and CDR2 FQGTGA. V lost 5 bases to trimming and J lost 5 bases, with 15 bases between them. As DNA, the CDR3 is TGTGCCAGCAGCCCCGGGACGGGTCAGACTGAAGCTTTCTTT. This encodes CASSPGTGQTEAFF.

This chain links TRBV12-5 with TRBJ2-5; D gene uncertain. This CDR3 region has 12 residues. CDR1 and CDR2 (germline): LGHNT, FRNRAP. Between the trimmed V and J ends, which lost 7 bases and 2 bases, there was a span of 8 bases. This CDR3 is CASAEVQETQYF. In DNA, the CDR3 is TGTGCTAGTGCCGAGGTACAAGAGACCCAGTACTTC.

This clonotype was observed a handful of times. The V call is TRBV24-1, the J call TRBJ2-1; 14 bases fit TRBD2. Germline V CDR1 and CDR2: KGHDR, SFDVKD. The CDR3 totals 18 residues. J gave up 10 bases and V 5 bases, and 15 bases lay outside the gene matches. This CDR3 reads CATSGTTSGRALTIEQFF. The CDR3 nucleotides read TGTGCCACCAGTGGTACGACTAGCGGGAGGGCCCTTACAATCGAGCAGTTCTTC.

This clonotype was counted between two and nine times. This chain uses TRBV11-1 with TRBJ1-2, with D perhaps TRBD1 (5 bases). From germline, CDR1 is SGHAT and CDR2 FQDESV (reference sequence). CDR3 length: 14 residues. V gave up 5 bases and J gave up 8 bases, with 18 bases separating them. The CDR3 region is CASSLIRDQGGYTF. As DNA, the CDR3 is TGTGCCAGCAGCCTAATCCGGGACCAAGGAGGCTACACCTTC.

This clonotype occurred many times. This chain links TRBV4-1 with TRBJ2-1; 8 bases are a match to TRBD2. Germline-derived CDR1 and CDR2 are MGHRA and YSYEKL. The length of the CDR3 is 16 residues. V dropped 4 bases and J dropped 7; count of bases not matched to a gene: 12. This chain's CDR3 is CASSLRSSGGSNEQFF. Written as DNA, the CDR3 is TGCGCCAGCAGCCTCAGGTCAAGCGGGGGATCGAATGAGCAGTTCTTC.